A selection of T cell receptor beta chains follows, all from one sample in a study of blood T cell repertoires in COVID-19. Only in-frame clones appear in the TCRdb table, and some are missing; sequencing was by immunoSEQ multiplex PCR. The sample lists 390,000 or so clones, over 80% seen once, with about 5.4% in the top ten. What was sequenced was PBMCs or T cells enriched from blood (not recorded which). The receptors stem from a woman in her forties or fifties who had recovered from COVID-19. The CDR3 runs from the conserved cysteine through the conserved F or W. D genes are given only for firm matches. A row's size may be missing; if present it is once, few, many or a size class.

size: once; J: TRBJ2-3; V: TRBV24-1; length: 15; D: NA; DNA: TGTGCCACCAGTGACCCAGGGGTATTCACAGATACGCAGTATTTT; CDR3: CATSDPGVFTDTQYF
size: few; J: TRBJ2-7; V: TRBV5-5; length: 17; D: TRBD1; DNA: TGTGCCAGCAGCACGCAAAATCCCAGGGACAGAACCTACGAGCAGTACTTC; CDR3: CASSTQNPRDRTYEQYF
size: once; J: TRBJ2-5; V: TRBV19; length: 13; D: NA; DNA: TGTGCCAGTAGTATTAATCGGGGGGAGACCCAGTACTTC; CDR3: CASSINRGETQYF
size: few; J: TRBJ1-4; V: TRBV9; length: 15; D: TRBD1; DNA: TGTGCCAGCAGCGTGCGAGGGACAGAGGATGAAAAACTGTTTTTT; CDR3: CASSVRGTEDEKLFF
size: few; J: TRBJ1-6; V: TRBV2; length: 13; D: TRBD1; DNA: TGTGCCAGCAATCGGGACAGCACATCACCCCTCCACTTT; CDR3: CASNRDSTSPLHF
size: NA; J: TRBJ1-1; V: TRBV11-2; length: 11; D: NA; DNA: TGTGCCAGCAGCTTCCTCCTTGAAGCTTTCTTT; CDR3: CASSFLLEAFF
size: NA; J: TRBJ1-6; V: TRBV5-1; length: 16; D: TRBD1; DNA: TGCGCCAGCAGCTTGGAGGGACAGGGGGCACAGTCACCCCTCCACTTT; CDR3: CASSLEGQGAQSPLHF
size: NA; J: TRBJ1-2; V: TRBV7-9; length: 19; D: TRBD1; DNA: TGTGCCAGCAGCTCATCAATCCCCCCGTCGGACCACAGGGGGCGAGGCTACACCTTC; CDR3: CASSSSIPPSDHRGRGYTF
size: few; J: TRBJ1-4; V: TRBV7-8; length: 15; D: NA; DNA: TGTGCCAGCAGCCCCGACTTTGCAACTAATGAAAAACTGTTTTTT; CDR3: CASSPDFATNEKLFF
size: NA; J: TRBJ2-5; V: TRBV15; length: 14; D: TRBD1; DNA: TGTGCCACCAGCTCCCTGAGGGGGCACGAGACCCAGTACTTC; CDR3: CATSSLRGHETQYF
size: NA; J: TRBJ2-2; V: TRBV30; length: 15; D: NA; DNA: TGTGCCTTCCTGCCCGGGGGGCCCGGCACCGGGGAGCTGTTTTTT; CDR3: CAFLPGGPGTGELFF
size: NA; J: TRBJ1-2; V: TRBV7-2; length: 14; D: TRBD1; DNA: TGTGCCAGCAGCCAGGGACAGATAGTCTATGGCTACACCTTC; CDR3: CASSQGQIVYGYTF
size: NA; J: TRBJ1-3; V: TRBV5-1; length: 15; D: TRBD1; DNA: TGCGCCAGCAGCGGGACAGGGATGAGTGGAAACACCATATATTTT; CDR3: CASSGTGMSGNTIYF
size: NA; J: TRBJ1-6; V: TRBV3-1/TRBV3-2; length: 16; D: NA; DNA: TGTGCCAGCAGCCAAGTTCCAGGGGAAGGGAATTCACCCCTCCACTTT; CDR3: CASSQVPGEGNSPLHF
size: NA; J: TRBJ2-6; V: TRBV25-1; length: 13; D: TRBD2; DNA: TGTGGAGCTAGCGGGACCTATCCCAACGTCCTGACTTTC; CDR3: CGASGTYPNVLTF
size: NA; J: TRBJ1-1; V: TRBV29-1; length: 11; D: NA; DNA: TGCAGCGTTGAAGCCGCGTCCGGAGCTTTCTTT; CDR3: CSVEAASGAFF
size: NA; J: TRBJ1-5; V: TRBV19; length: 14; D: TRBD1; DNA: TGTGCCAGTAGGGAGGACAGGGGGAATCAGCCCCAGCATTTT; CDR3: CASREDRGNQPQHF
size: NA; J: TRBJ1-2; V: TRBV5-1; length: 13; D: NA; DNA: TGCGCCAGCAGCGACACGATTAACTATGGCTACACCTTC; CDR3: CASSDTINYGYTF
size: NA; J: TRBJ1-1; V: TRBV6-1; length: 14; D: TRBD1; DNA: TGTGCCAGCAGTGAATCTAATCCAGGGGGCCAGACTTTCTTT; CDR3: CASSESNPGGQTFF
size: NA; J: TRBJ1-5; V: TRBV13; length: 12; D: NA; DNA: TGTGCCAGCAGCTTATCCCGTCAGCCCCAGCATTTT; CDR3: CASSLSRQPQHF
size: NA; J: TRBJ2-2; V: TRBV3-1/TRBV3-2; length: 14; D: NA; DNA: TGTGCCAGCAGCCCGGGACAGAACACCGGGGAGCTGTTTTTT; CDR3: CASSPGQNTGELFF
size: NA; J: TRBJ1-4; V: TRBV10-3; length: 13; D: TRBD1; DNA: TGTGCCATCAGGGACAGGGTGGATGAAAAACTGTTTTTT; CDR3: CAIRDRVDEKLFF
size: NA; J: TRBJ1-1; V: TRBV3-1/TRBV3-2; length: 13; D: NA; DNA: TGTGCCAGCAGCACGTTCTTGGCGGCTGAAGCTTTCTTT; CDR3: CASSTFLAAEAFF
size: NA; J: TRBJ1-4; V: TRBV15; length: 15; D: NA; DNA: TGTGCCACCAGCAGAGCGGGGGGAGAGGATGAAAAACTGTTTTTT; CDR3: CATSRAGGEDEKLFF
size: NA; J: TRBJ2-3; V: TRBV9; length: 15; D: NA; DNA: TGTGCCAGCAGCGTAGCTCCAGGGGCCCTACTTACGCAGTATTTT; CDR3: CASSVAPGALLTQYF
size: NA; J: TRBJ1-3; V: TRBV7-2; length: 14; D: NA; DNA: TGTGCCAGCAGCTTCTTAAGCCCCGGAAACACCATATATTTT; CDR3: CASSFLSPGNTIYF
size: once; J: TRBJ2-1; V: TRBV28; length: 14; D: NA; DNA: TGTGCCAGCAGTTCCCGGGGTTCCTACAATGAGCAGTTCTTC; CDR3: CASSSRGSYNEQFF
size: NA; J: TRBJ1-1; V: TRBV5-4; length: 14; D: NA; DNA: TGTGCCAGCAGCTTGTCACAGATGAACACTGAAGCTTTCTTT; CDR3: CASSLSQMNTEAFF
size: NA; J: TRBJ1-6; V: TRBV7-2; length: 13; D: NA; DNA: TGTGCCAGCAGCTTAGCGGTCAGGTCACCCCTCCACTTT; CDR3: CASSLAVRSPLHF
size: NA; J: TRBJ1-5; V: TRBV9; length: 15; D: TRBD1; DNA: TGTGCCAGCAGCGCTACAGGGGGCCGCAATCAGCCCCAGCATTTT; CDR3: CASSATGGRNQPQHF
size: NA; J: TRBJ2-7; V: TRBV29-1; length: 11; D: NA; DNA: TGCAGCATCGGAGACGTCTACGAGCAGTACTTC; CDR3: CSIGDVYEQYF
size: NA; J: TRBJ1-2; V: TRBV7-9; length: 15; D: TRBD1; DNA: TGTGCCAGCAGCTTAGAGACAGGGGGAGGCTATGGCTACACCTTC; CDR3: CASSLETGGGYGYTF
size: NA; J: TRBJ1-4; V: TRBV7-6; length: 15; D: NA; DNA: TGTGCCAGCAGCTTAGACAGGCAGAGTAATGAAAAACTGTTTTTT; CDR3: CASSLDRQSNEKLFF
size: once; J: TRBJ1-2; V: TRBV5-1; length: 14; D: NA; DNA: TGCGCCAGCAGCTCCGGCGGGGGGTCGATGGGCTACACCTTC; CDR3: CASSSGGGSMGYTF
size: few; J: TRBJ2-7; V: TRBV6-1; length: 14; D: NA; DNA: TGTGCCAGCAGTGAAGCTACCAGGGTCGGCGAGCAGTACTTC; CDR3: CASSEATRVGEQYF
size: NA; J: TRBJ1-1; V: TRBV7-2; length: 15; D: NA; DNA: TGTGCCAGCAGCTTAGGGGCAGAGACCTACACTGAAGCTTTCTTT; CDR3: CASSLGAETYTEAFF
size: NA; J: TRBJ2-3; V: TRBV7-2; length: 15; D: TRBD2; DNA: TGTGCCAGCAGCTGGACTAGCGGGATTGCAGATACGCAGTATTTT; CDR3: CASSWTSGIADTQYF
size: NA; J: TRBJ2-1; V: TRBV7-3; length: 16; D: TRBD1; DNA: TGTGCCAGCAGCGCCAAACCGGGACAGATATACAATGAGCAGTTCTTC; CDR3: CASSAKPGQIYNEQFF
size: many; J: TRBJ1-3; V: TRBV11-2; length: 13; D: NA; DNA: TGTGCCAGCCACCAGGGCTCTGGAAACACCATATATTTT; CDR3: CASHQGSGNTIYF
size: NA; J: TRBJ1-1; V: TRBV2; length: 12; D: NA; DNA: TGTGCCAGCAGTGAAGGCGGCACTGAAGCTTTCTTT; CDR3: CASSEGGTEAFF
size: NA; J: TRBJ2-3; V: TRBV27; length: 17; D: NA; DNA: TGTGCCAGCAGTTTCCGCGGGGGCCCCCCCCTCACAGATACGCAGTATTTT; CDR3: CASSFRGGPPLTDTQYF
size: NA; J: TRBJ1-2; V: TRBV10-3; length: 13; D: NA; DNA: TGTGCCATCAGGGCGATTAGCCCGGGTGGCTACACCTTC; CDR3: CAIRAISPGGYTF
size: NA; J: TRBJ2-7; V: TRBV12-3/TRBV12-4; length: 12; D: NA; DNA: TGTGCCAGCAGCCCGAGGCTTTACGAGCAGTACTTC; CDR3: CASSPRLYEQYF
size: once; J: TRBJ2-1; V: TRBV3-1/TRBV3-2; length: 13; D: NA; DNA: TGTGCCAGCAGCCAAGAGAACCGGGATGAGCAGTTCTTC; CDR3: CASSQENRDEQFF
size: NA; J: TRBJ1-2; V: TRBV7-9; length: 14; D: NA; DNA: TGTGCCAGCAGCTCCGACTTGTCGGGCTATGGCTACACCTTC; CDR3: CASSSDLSGYGYTF
size: NA; J: TRBJ1-5; V: TRBV19; length: 17; D: TRBD1; DNA: TGTGCCAGTATTAAGTGGGGACAGGGGGCGAGCAATCAGCCCCAGCATTTT; CDR3: CASIKWGQGASNQPQHF
size: few; J: TRBJ2-1; V: TRBV13; length: 21; D: TRBD2; DNA: TGTGCCAGCAGCACCCTCTTGGGCCTCTCCCTGACTAGCGGGACTTACAATGAGCAGTTCTTC; CDR3: CASSTLLGLSLTSGTYNEQFF
size: NA; J: TRBJ2-7; V: TRBV5-1; length: 15; D: TRBD2; DNA: TGCGCCAGCTGGGACCCTAGCGGGGGGGACTACGAGCAGTACTTC; CDR3: CASWDPSGGDYEQYF
size: NA; J: TRBJ2-5; V: TRBV9; length: 15; D: NA; DNA: TGTGCCAGCAGCCCGGTGGGGGGAGGGGGAGAGACCCAGTACTTC; CDR3: CASSPVGGGGETQYF
size: few; J: TRBJ1-1; V: TRBV3-1/TRBV3-2; length: 15; D: NA; DNA: TGTGCCAGCAGCCATCGGGATTTCAGTCGGGGTGAAGCTTTCTTT; CDR3: CASSHRDFSRGEAFF
size: NA; J: TRBJ1-4; V: TRBV14; length: 15; D: NA; DNA: TGTGCCAGCAGCCAAGAATACAGGCATGATGAAAAACTGTTTTTT; CDR3: CASSQEYRHDEKLFF
size: once; J: TRBJ2-2; V: TRBV19; length: 14; D: NA; DNA: TGTGCCAGTAGTATTGGACAGAGCACCGGGGAGCTGTTTTTT; CDR3: CASSIGQSTGELFF
size: NA; J: TRBJ1-6; V: TRBV6-5; length: 14; D: TRBD1; DNA: TGTGCCAGCAGACCATGGACAGGAAATTCACCCCTCCACTTT; CDR3: CASRPWTGNSPLHF
size: NA; J: TRBJ1-3; V: TRBV7-9; length: 17; D: TRBD1; DNA: TGTGCCGGACTAGCGCCTGGGACAGCCAGGCCTGGAAACACCATATATTTT; CDR3: CAGLAPGTARPGNTIYF
size: NA; J: TRBJ1-2; V: TRBV4-1; length: 16; D: TRBD1; DNA: TGCGCCAGCAGCCAAGGCAGACAGGGGGCTCGGGATGGCTACACCTTC; CDR3: CASSQGRQGARDGYTF
size: NA; J: TRBJ1-2; V: TRBV2; length: 14; D: TRBD1; DNA: TGTGCCAGCAGTGCCGGGACAGCTAACTATGGCTACACCTTC; CDR3: CASSAGTANYGYTF
size: NA; J: TRBJ1-2; V: TRBV10-3; length: 14; D: NA; DNA: TGTGCCATCAGTGAATGGGACGCGGGAACGGGCTACACCTTC; CDR3: CAISEWDAGTGYTF
size: NA; J: TRBJ2-1; V: TRBV9; length: 15; D: TRBD2; DNA: TGTGCCAGCAGCGTTAGCGGGAGGAGGGACAATGAGCAGTTCTTC; CDR3: CASSVSGRRDNEQFF
size: NA; J: TRBJ1-4; V: TRBV4-3; length: 16; D: NA; DNA: TGCGCCAGCAGCCAGGAACACACAGGGCTGGGTGAAAAACTGTTTTTT; CDR3: CASSQEHTGLGEKLFF
size: NA; J: TRBJ2-2; V: TRBV13; length: 16; D: NA; DNA: TGTGCCAGCAGTCCGAATCTAAAAATCAACACCGGGGAGCTGTTTTTT; CDR3: CASSPNLKINTGELFF